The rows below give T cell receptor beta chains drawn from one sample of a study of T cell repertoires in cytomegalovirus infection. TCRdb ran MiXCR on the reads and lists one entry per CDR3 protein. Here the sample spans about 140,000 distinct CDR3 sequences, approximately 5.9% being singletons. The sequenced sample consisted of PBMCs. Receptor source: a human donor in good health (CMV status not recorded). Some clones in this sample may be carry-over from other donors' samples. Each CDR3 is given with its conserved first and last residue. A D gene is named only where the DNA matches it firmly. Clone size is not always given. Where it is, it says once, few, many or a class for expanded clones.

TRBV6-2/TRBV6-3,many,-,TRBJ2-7,TGTGCCAGCAGCCGCCCCGGGGAGCAGTACTTC,CASSRPGEQYF
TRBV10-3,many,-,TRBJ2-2,TGTGCCATCAGTGTAAAGGGAACCGGGGAGCTGTTTTTT,CAISVKGTGELFF
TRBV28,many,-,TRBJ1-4,TGTGCCAGCAGTTTAATCCAGGGGCTAGCAACTAATGAAAAACTGTTTTTT,CASSLIQGLATNEKLFF
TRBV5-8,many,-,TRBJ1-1,TGTGCCAGCAGCTGGGCGGGAGAGAACACTGAAGCTTTCTTT,CASSWAGENTEAFF
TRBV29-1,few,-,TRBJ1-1,TGCAGCGTTGAGGGGCTCGCAGCTTTCTTT,CSVEGLAAFF
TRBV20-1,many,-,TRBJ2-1,TGCAGTGCTAGAGATGGCATGTCCTACAATGAGCAGTTCTTC,CSARDGMSYNEQFF
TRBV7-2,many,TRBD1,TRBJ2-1,TGTGCCAGCAGCCGAGGGCCAGGGGGCCATGAGCAGTTCTTC,CASSRGPGGHEQFF
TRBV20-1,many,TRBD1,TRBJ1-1,TGCAGTGCCACAGACAGGGCCACTGAAGCTTTCTTT,CSATDRATEAFF
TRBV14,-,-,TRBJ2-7,TGTGCCAGCAGCCAGTCCGGGACCCATTGGGACGAGCAGTACTTC,CASSQSGTHWDEQYF
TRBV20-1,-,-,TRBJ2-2,TGCAGTGCCTCTAATTGGAGGGTAAACACCGGGGAGCTGTTTTTT,CSASNWRVNTGELFF
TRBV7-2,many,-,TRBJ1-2,TGTGCCAGCAGCACCCCTGCGGCCCTACCGGGTGGCTACACCTTC,CASSTPAALPGGYTF
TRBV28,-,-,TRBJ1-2,TGTGCCAGCAGTTTACTTTCCGGGGCCGGCTACACCTTC,CASSLLSGAGYTF
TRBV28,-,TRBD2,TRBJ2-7,TGTGCCAGCAGTCCTACTCGGAGGGCTAGCGGGGGTGTAAACGAGCAGTACTTC,CASSPTRRASGGVNEQYF
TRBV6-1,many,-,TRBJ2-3,TGTGCCAGCAGAAGAGAAGGGGGTCGCACAGATACGCAGTATTTT,CASRREGGRTDTQYF
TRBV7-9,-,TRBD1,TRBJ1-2,TGTGCCAGCAGCTTCCCGGGACAGGGGGCGAAAGGCTACACCTTC,CASSFPGQGAKGYTF
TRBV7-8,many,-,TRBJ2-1,TGTGCCAGCAGCTCTCATGGGTCTTCATATTACAATGAGCAGTTCTTC,CASSSHGSSYYNEQFF
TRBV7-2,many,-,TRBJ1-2,TGTGCCAGCAGCATACCTCTGAACTATGGCTACACCTTC,CASSIPLNYGYTF